This T cell receptor (beta chain) was observed in a study of blood T cell repertoires in COVID-19 (dated by TCRdb to 2019 to 2021). About the study as a whole: The collaborator samples originated in the United States, Italy and Spain and spanned the acute and convalescent phases of COVID-19. The prospective study material was composed of cDNA or gDNA derived from T cells, B-cell-depleted T cells, or PBMCs. The dataset comprised deeply sampled blood TCRbeta repertoires from subjects exposed to, actively infected with, or recovered from COVID-19. The repertoires were made available in a free public database intended to serve as a resource for research on the immune response to SARS-CoV-2. The samples were drawn from the first 160 participants of the ongoing ImmuneRACE study and from more than 1,000 subjects provided by 6 global collaborators. The sample metadata nearly always contained a de-identified subject ID, COVID-19 status, age in years and sex. Where available, HLA class I and class II types were taken from metadata supplied by the sample provider and were not determined by assay-based typing.

This clone was picked up a small number of times. The antigen it binds to is not known. One base away there is no much larger clone; base qualities are not given. TCRbeta CDR3 regions were amplified from genomic DNA by means of the immunoSEQ Assay, a bias-controlled multiplex PCR. As for the original processing: The number of nucleated cells in each sample was estimated by amplification of reference gene primers within the assay. Sequence reads were collapsed and filtered to measure the absolute abundance of every unique TCRbeta CDR3 rearrangement. Productive Simpson clonality was computed per sample as the square root of Simpson's diversity index over productive rearrangements. Drawn from immuneACCESS, this table holds only the in-frame rearrangements with V and J called that TCRdb kept. Clones are partly lost; checked studies trace under half to an unresolved V gene and leave the rest unexplained. V and J calls and clone size are those listed in that table; D and trimming were worked out from the DNA. In this sample the table shows about 90,000 clones, 80% to 85% of which occur a single time. Around 6.5% of the sample lies in the top ten.

V has 8 bases trimmed and J has 10 bases trimmed; junction bases matching no gene number 13. The germline V gene provides CDR1 LGHNA and CDR2 YSLEER. From its cysteine to its phenylalanine, the CDR3 spans 15 amino acids. Solely the CDR3 DNA is kept, with 45 bases framed from the first base. The collaborating institutions used their own protocols to collect whole blood in K2EDTA tubes. For TCRbeta analysis, collaborators shipped samples in one of three forms: frozen whole blood, isolated PBMCs, or DNA extracted from either of those sample types. General conclusions and limits of the study: The amount of clinical and demographic metadata varied by source and participant and was provided uncurated.

The TCR was taken from a man between 60 and 75 years old with acute or convalescent COVID-19. The chain is assembled from TRBV4-3 and TRBJ2-1; TRBD2 lines up with 11 middle nucleotides. The sample was peripheral blood. The DNA sequence is given as TGCGCCAGCTCCCACCTTGGGCTAGCGGGGGGCGAGCAGTTCTTC. Its protein product is CASSHLGLAGGEQFF.